The rows below give T cell receptor beta chains drawn from one sample of a study of T cell responses to AZD1222 COVID-19 vaccine. TCRdb's copy holds only in-frame clones and misses some; the assay was immunoSEQ multiplex PCR. Seen here are some 140,000 clones, 80% to 90% observed once, and the top ten hold about 9.9%. Sequences were derived from peripheral blood, sampled 28 days after the second AZD1222 dose. The receptors stem from an adult who received the AZD1222 COVID-19 vaccine. CDR3s include the opening cysteine and the closing phenylalanine or tryptophan. D genes are given only for firm matches. Not every row has a clone size; where given, it reads once, few, many or a size class.

j_gene,v_gene,d_gene,abundance,CDR3aa,CDR3nt
TRBJ1-2,TRBV6-4,NA,NA,CASSDSLKEAANYGYTF,TGTGCCAGCAGTGACAGCCTCAAGGAGGCAGCTAACTATGGCTACACCTTC
TRBJ1-2,TRBV2,NA,NA,CASVLERPRGYTF,TGTGCCAGCGTGCTAGAACGACCTCGTGGCTACACCTTC
TRBJ2-1,TRBV27,TRBD2,NA,CASSPRGSGPYNEQFF,TGTGCCAGCAGTCCTCGCGGGAGTGGCCCCTACAATGAGCAGTTCTTC
TRBJ2-1,TRBV6-1,NA,NA,CASSEPQPYNEQFF,TGTGCCAGCAGTGAACCCCAACCCTACAATGAGCAGTTCTTC
TRBJ2-1,TRBV12-3/TRBV12-4,NA,NA,CASTRAHRDEQFF,TGTGCCAGCACCCGGGCCCACCGGGATGAGCAGTTCTTC
TRBJ2-3,TRBV7-3,NA,NA,CASSLTSAAGSDTQYF,TGTGCCAGCAGCTTAACGTCCGCGGCGGGTTCAGATACGCAGTATTTT
TRBJ1-6,TRBV7-2,NA,NA,CASSPTRTAYLALHF,TGTGCCAGCAGCCCCACCCGGACAGCTTATCTCGCCCTCCACTTT
TRBJ1-3,TRBV11-2,NA,few,CASSLGMVTGTIYF,TGTGCCAGCAGCCTGGGAATGGTGACCGGCACCATATATTTT
TRBJ1-3,TRBV5-4,NA,NA,CASSFPTGTSGNTIYF,TGTGCCAGCAGCTTCCCGACAGGCACCTCAGGAAACACCATATATTTT
TRBJ1-5,TRBV6-5,NA,NA,CASSSRGHNQPQHF,TGTGCCAGCAGTTCAAGGGGCCACAATCAGCCCCAGCATTTT
TRBJ2-5,TRBV4-1,TRBD2,NA,CASSSPGLAGQETQYF,TGCGCCAGCAGCTCGCCGGGACTAGCGGGACAAGAGACCCAGTACTTC
TRBJ1-6,TRBV5-1,NA,NA,CASSPGGGEGSPLHF,TGCGCCAGCAGCCCTGGTGGGGGCGAAGGATCACCCCTCCACTTT
TRBJ1-3,TRBV6-1,NA,NA,CASSEGDGYSGNTIYF,TGTGCCAGCAGTGAAGGTGACGGCTACTCTGGAAACACCATATATTTT
TRBJ1-1,TRBV7-3,NA,NA,CASSFDGPGSEAFF,TGTGCCAGCAGCTTCGATGGTCCAGGCTCTGAAGCTTTCTTT
TRBJ1-6,TRBV10-3,TRBD1,once,CATQTRQGPSPLHF,TGTGCCACCCAAACCCGACAGGGCCCTTCACCCCTCCACTTT
TRBJ1-5,TRBV4-1,NA,NA,CASSQTPLAENQPQHF,TGCGCCAGCAGCCAAACCCCCCTCGCGGAAAATCAGCCCCAGCATTTT
TRBJ1-1,TRBV7-8,TRBD1,NA,CASSLRTGQAEAFF,TGTGCCAGCAGCCTCCGGACAGGGCAGGCTGAAGCTTTCTTT
TRBJ1-1,TRBV18,NA,NA,CASSPPAQMNTEAFF,TGTGCCAGCTCACCACCTGCACAGATGAACACTGAAGCTTTCTTT
TRBJ2-3,TRBV9,TRBD2,NA,CASSVAGGSGGDTQYF,TGTGCCAGCAGCGTAGCTGGTGGGAGCGGGGGAGATACGCAGTATTTT
TRBJ2-1,TRBV6-5,NA,NA,CASRGRPGNEQFF,TGTGCCAGCAGGGGGAGGCCGGGGAATGAGCAGTTCTTC
TRBJ2-1,TRBV4-1,NA,NA,CASSQDGKGWNEQFF,TGCGCCAGCAGCCAAGACGGAAAGGGTTGGAATGAGCAGTTCTTC
TRBJ2-2,TRBV15,NA,many,CATSPRGTGELFF,TGTGCCACCAGCCCCCGGGGGACCGGGGAGCTGTTTTTT